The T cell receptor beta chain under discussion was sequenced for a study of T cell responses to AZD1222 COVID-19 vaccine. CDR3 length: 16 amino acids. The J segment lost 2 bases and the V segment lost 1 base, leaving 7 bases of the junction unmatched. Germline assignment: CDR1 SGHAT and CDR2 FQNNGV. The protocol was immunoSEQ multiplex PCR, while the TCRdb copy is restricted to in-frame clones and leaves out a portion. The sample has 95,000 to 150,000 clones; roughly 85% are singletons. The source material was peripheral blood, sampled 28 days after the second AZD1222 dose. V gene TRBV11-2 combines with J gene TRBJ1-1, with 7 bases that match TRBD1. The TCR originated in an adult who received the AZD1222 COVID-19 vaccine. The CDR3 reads CASSLARRGLNTEAFF. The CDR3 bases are TGTGCCAGCAGCTTAGCCCGAAGGGGGCTAAACACTGAAGCTTTCTTT.